One T cell receptor beta chain is described in this entry. The read halts 3 residues ahead of the CDR3 end, with the missing end drawn from the germline J gene. This entry comes from a study of T cells in women clearing cervical HPV infection. Study as a whole: With HLA typing for only a few women, HLA confounding remains possible.

The CDR3 is 14 amino acids. V dropped 4 bases and J dropped 6 bases, with 16 bases sitting between them. Germline values: CDR1 SNHLY, CDR2 FYNNEI. MY09/MY11 PCR detected cervical HPV DNA; dot-blot assigned genotypes. Data came from immunoSEQ multiplex PCR; TCRdb stores just in-frame clones and leaves some out. The sample's table shows approximately 16,000 clones. Sequencing was done on a sample of blood buffy coat. The J gene is TRBJ2-7, the V gene TRBV2; D gene ambiguous. This receptor was identified in a woman between 18 and 70 years old with a cervical HPV16 infection that either progressed to CIN3+ or cleared (not recorded which). The CDR3 bases that were read are TGTGCCAGCAGTGTCCTCCTCCGAGAGGCCGAG. It yields the protein CASSVLLREAE. Given in full, the CDR3 is CASSVLLREAEQYF.